This T cell receptor beta chain comes out of a study of Graves' ophthalmopathy and Graves' hyperthyroidism. Study-wide background: Upon initial diagnosis and before any treatment, peripheral blood was collected.

Diagnoses were established from clinical symptoms, serum thyroxine, TRAb, thyroid ultrasound and orbital computed tomography. Sampling more than 9 ml of fresh peripheral blood provided the PBMCs. TCR beta CDR3 amplification used RNA transcripts. The first-round RT-PCR employed HTBI primers together with the Qiagen OneStep RT-PCR kit. A multiplex PCR was then performed as the second round. TCRdb fed the multiplex PCR reads into MiXCR, producing one record per CDR3 protein. The sample yields about 700,000 distinct CDR3 sequences, 40% seen once. The study, taken as a whole, reports: Blood was where most expanded thyroid clonotypes above 0.001 frequency also turned up.

The CDR3 consists of 16 residues. V shed 2 bases and J 3 bases; nucleotides not matched to a gene: 13. CDR1 is DFQATT, CDR2 SNEGSKA, per germline (reference sequence). Note on this clonotype: Its specificity is unknown.

Source material: peripheral blood. The chain recombines TRBV20-1 with TRBJ2-7, with 7 bases fitting TRBD2. This clonotype was obtained from an adult man with Graves' ophthalmopathy. The CDR3 sequence is CSARNLAANHLYEQYF. CDR3 nucleotide sequence: TGCAGTGCTAGAAACCTAGCGGCCAATCATCTCTACGAGCAGTACTTC.